This is a list of T cell receptor beta chains from one sample in a study of blood T cell repertoires in COVID-19. Libraries were prepared by immunoSEQ multiplex PCR; TCRdb keeps only in-frame clonotypes and omits some of them. The sample lists about 280,000 clones; around 90% were seen once. Source material: PBMCs or T cells enriched from blood (not recorded which). Source of these receptors: a woman aged 18 to 35 with acute COVID-19. CDR3s include the opening cysteine and the closing phenylalanine or tryptophan. D genes are given only for firm matches. Not all rows give a size; the values are once, few, many and, for expanded clones, a class.

d_gene: NA; abundance: NA; v_gene: TRBV7-8; j_gene: TRBJ2-7; CDR3nt: TGTGCCAGCAGCTTGGGCGTGGGCGCCTACGAGCAGTACTTC; CDR3aa: CASSLGVGAYEQYF
d_gene: TRBD1; abundance: NA; v_gene: TRBV7-2; j_gene: TRBJ2-2; CDR3nt: TGTGCCAGCAGCCTCGGACAGGGGCCAAACACCGGGGAGCTGTTTTTT; CDR3aa: CASSLGQGPNTGELFF
d_gene: TRBD2; abundance: once; v_gene: TRBV7-8; j_gene: TRBJ2-1; CDR3nt: TGTGCCAGCAGCCTAAAGAGGCTAGCGGTCATCTCCTACAATGAGCAGTTCTTC; CDR3aa: CASSLKRLAVISYNEQFF
d_gene: NA; abundance: NA; v_gene: TRBV19; j_gene: TRBJ2-2; CDR3nt: TGTGCCAGCCTCCCATACGGCCAGGCGAACACCGGGGAGCTGTTTTTT; CDR3aa: CASLPYGQANTGELFF
d_gene: TRBD1; abundance: NA; v_gene: TRBV24-1; j_gene: TRBJ2-1; CDR3nt: TGTGCCACCAGTGACCGCCGGGACAGGGGGAGTGACAATGAGCAGTTCTTC; CDR3aa: CATSDRRDRGSDNEQFF
d_gene: TRBD1; abundance: NA; v_gene: TRBV6-5; j_gene: TRBJ2-3; CDR3nt: TGTGCCAGCAACCAGGGACAGGGGGGGGCAGATACGCAGTATTTT; CDR3aa: CASNQGQGGADTQYF
d_gene: TRBD1; abundance: NA; v_gene: TRBV5-6; j_gene: TRBJ1-6; CDR3nt: TGTGCCAGCAGCCCAGACAGGGGTAATTCACCCCTCCACTTT; CDR3aa: CASSPDRGNSPLHF
d_gene: TRBD2; abundance: NA; v_gene: TRBV19; j_gene: TRBJ2-2; CDR3nt: TGTGCCAGTATTAGCGGGAGACCCACCGGGGAGCTGTTTTTT; CDR3aa: CASISGRPTGELFF
d_gene: TRBD2; abundance: NA; v_gene: TRBV18; j_gene: TRBJ2-1; CDR3nt: TGTGCCAGCTCACCTCGGACTAGCGGGGCTTCCTACAATGAGCAGTTCTTC; CDR3aa: CASSPRTSGASYNEQFF
d_gene: NA; abundance: NA; v_gene: TRBV2; j_gene: TRBJ2-7; CDR3nt: TGTGCCAGCAGTGGGATTAACAGGGTCGACGAGCAGTACTTC; CDR3aa: CASSGINRVDEQYF
d_gene: TRBD2; abundance: NA; v_gene: TRBV5-6; j_gene: TRBJ2-7; CDR3nt: TGTGCCAGCAGCCATAGACTAGCGGGAGGAACCTACGAGCAGTACTTC; CDR3aa: CASSHRLAGGTYEQYF
d_gene: TRBD2; abundance: NA; v_gene: TRBV19; j_gene: TRBJ2-1; CDR3nt: TGTGCCAGTACGGCTAAGGGACTAGCGGACAATGAGCAGTTCTTC; CDR3aa: CASTAKGLADNEQFF
d_gene: NA; abundance: NA; v_gene: TRBV18; j_gene: TRBJ1-5; CDR3nt: TGTGCCAGCTCACCAGGACTAGAGCCCCAGCATTTT; CDR3aa: CASSPGLEPQHF
d_gene: NA; abundance: NA; v_gene: TRBV4-1; j_gene: TRBJ1-6; CDR3nt: TGCGCCAGCAGCCAAGTTGCACAGGGTTATAATTCACCCCTCCACTTT; CDR3aa: CASSQVAQGYNSPLHF
d_gene: TRBD2; abundance: NA; v_gene: TRBV19; j_gene: TRBJ2-7; CDR3nt: TGTGCCAGTACCGACCGGCTAGCGGGACACGAGCAGTACTTC; CDR3aa: CASTDRLAGHEQYF
d_gene: NA; abundance: NA; v_gene: TRBV28; j_gene: TRBJ2-1; CDR3nt: TGTGCCAGCAGTTTGATAGGGGCAGGGGACTACAATGAGCAGTTCTTC; CDR3aa: CASSLIGAGDYNEQFF
d_gene: TRBD2; abundance: NA; v_gene: TRBV18; j_gene: TRBJ2-3; CDR3nt: TGTGCCAGCACCCCCCTGGCGGGAGGGGGCACAGATACGCAGTATTTT; CDR3aa: CASTPLAGGGTDTQYF
d_gene: NA; abundance: NA; v_gene: TRBV7-8; j_gene: TRBJ1-5; CDR3nt: TGTGCCAGCAGCCCCGGCCGCCGGGACACCTATAGCAATCAGCCCCAGCATTTT; CDR3aa: CASSPGRRDTYSNQPQHF
d_gene: NA; abundance: NA; v_gene: TRBV4-1; j_gene: TRBJ1-5; CDR3nt: TGCGCCAGCAGCCAAGGAATGATGCTGGACAGTGGATTTAATCAGCCCCAGCATTTT; CDR3aa: CASSQGMMLDSGFNQPQHF
d_gene: TRBD1; abundance: once; v_gene: TRBV11-2; j_gene: TRBJ2-1; CDR3nt: TGTGCCAGCAGCTCGGACAGGGTACTCCTCAATGAGCAGTTCTTC; CDR3aa: CASSSDRVLLNEQFF
d_gene: TRBD2; abundance: NA; v_gene: TRBV15; j_gene: TRBJ2-1; CDR3nt: TGTGCCACCAGCAGAGGACTAGCGGGATCCTACAATGAGCAGTTCTTC; CDR3aa: CATSRGLAGSYNEQFF
d_gene: NA; abundance: once; v_gene: TRBV24-1; j_gene: TRBJ1-2; CDR3nt: TGTGCCACCAGTGACGGGCGGGCTTATGGCTACACCTTC; CDR3aa: CATSDGRAYGYTF
d_gene: TRBD2; abundance: once; v_gene: TRBV5-8; j_gene: TRBJ2-3; CDR3nt: TGTGCCAGCAGCTTGGGGGGACTAGCGGGAAGCACAGATACGCAGTATTTT; CDR3aa: CASSLGGLAGSTDTQYF
d_gene: NA; abundance: NA; v_gene: TRBV20-1; j_gene: TRBJ1-2; CDR3nt: TGCAGTGCTAGTCTGGCTTATGGCTACACCTTC; CDR3aa: CSASLAYGYTF
d_gene: NA; abundance: NA; v_gene: TRBV5-5; j_gene: TRBJ2-1; CDR3nt: TGTGCCAGCAGCTACTTGGGGCAAACCTACAATGAGCAGTTCTTC; CDR3aa: CASSYLGQTYNEQFF
d_gene: TRBD1; abundance: NA; v_gene: TRBV29-1; j_gene: TRBJ1-2; CDR3nt: TGCAGCGTCGGAAAGACGGGACAGGCCTCTAACTATGGCTACACCTTC; CDR3aa: CSVGKTGQASNYGYTF
d_gene: NA; abundance: NA; v_gene: TRBV27; j_gene: TRBJ2-1; CDR3nt: TGTGCCAGCAGCCCGGTGGATAGCGTTCTCAATGAGCAGTTCTTC; CDR3aa: CASSPVDSVLNEQFF
d_gene: NA; abundance: NA; v_gene: TRBV7-9; j_gene: TRBJ2-7; CDR3nt: TGTGCCAGCAGCTTAGGGGTCGGCGTGGGTCTGAACCAAGGGGGGCAGTACTTC; CDR3aa: CASSLGVGVGLNQGGQYF
d_gene: TRBD1; abundance: NA; v_gene: TRBV7-9; j_gene: TRBJ1-5; CDR3nt: TGTGCCAGCAGTTTAGGACAGGGCCTTCAGCCCCAGCATTTT; CDR3aa: CASSLGQGLQPQHF
d_gene: TRBD1; abundance: NA; v_gene: TRBV20-1; j_gene: TRBJ1-1; CDR3nt: TGCAGTGCTCGTAGACAGGGTGAAGCTTTCTTT; CDR3aa: CSARRQGEAFF
d_gene: NA; abundance: NA; v_gene: TRBV4-2; j_gene: TRBJ2-2; CDR3nt: TGTGCCAGCAGCCAACCGGGAGAGGGGACCGGGGAGCTGTTTTTT; CDR3aa: CASSQPGEGTGELFF
d_gene: TRBD1; abundance: NA; v_gene: TRBV2; j_gene: TRBJ1-1; CDR3nt: TGTGCCAGCAGTTGGGACAGGGACTTTGGGGGCACTGAAGCTTTCTTT; CDR3aa: CASSWDRDFGGTEAFF
d_gene: NA; abundance: NA; v_gene: TRBV11-2; j_gene: TRBJ2-3; CDR3nt: TGTGCCAGCAGCTTTAGCGGAGGAAGCACAGATACGCAGTATTTT; CDR3aa: CASSFSGGSTDTQYF
d_gene: NA; abundance: once; v_gene: TRBV27; j_gene: TRBJ2-7; CDR3nt: TGTGCCAGCAGTTTAGCGGCTATTTCCTACGAGCAGTACTTC; CDR3aa: CASSLAAISYEQYF
d_gene: NA; abundance: few; v_gene: TRBV30; j_gene: TRBJ2-4; CDR3nt: TGTGCCTGGGGGTCACTAGCCAAAAACATTCAGTACTTC; CDR3aa: CAWGSLAKNIQYF
d_gene: TRBD2; abundance: NA; v_gene: TRBV6-4; j_gene: TRBJ2-1; CDR3nt: TGTGCCAGCAGTGACTCTAGCGGGAGTTACAATGAGCAGTTCTTC; CDR3aa: CASSDSSGSYNEQFF
d_gene: NA; abundance: NA; v_gene: TRBV2; j_gene: TRBJ1-1; CDR3nt: TGTGCCAGCAAATTGACAGTAGAAGCTTTCTTT; CDR3aa: CASKLTVEAFF
d_gene: NA; abundance: NA; v_gene: TRBV13; j_gene: TRBJ2-1; CDR3nt: TGTGCCAGCAACTTAGAGAGTCGGGGGTTGGATTACGACAATGAGCAGTTCTTC; CDR3aa: CASNLESRGLDYDNEQFF
d_gene: TRBD2; abundance: NA; v_gene: TRBV19; j_gene: TRBJ2-2; CDR3nt: TGTGCCAGTAGTAGAAGCGGGAGACCCGGGGAGCTGTTTTTT; CDR3aa: CASSRSGRPGELFF
d_gene: NA; abundance: NA; v_gene: TRBV29-1; j_gene: TRBJ2-2; CDR3nt: TGCAGCGTTGACTACACCGGGGAGCTGTTTTTT; CDR3aa: CSVDYTGELFF
d_gene: NA; abundance: NA; v_gene: TRBV5-1; j_gene: TRBJ1-6; CDR3nt: TGCGCCAGCAGCTTGGAGGAGACCTCCGCCTCACCCCTCCACTTT; CDR3aa: CASSLEETSASPLHF
d_gene: NA; abundance: NA; v_gene: TRBV7-9; j_gene: TRBJ1-1; CDR3nt: TGTGCCAGCAGCTTAGAGGGGCAGGGCGCTGAAGCTTTCTTT; CDR3aa: CASSLEGQGAEAFF
d_gene: TRBD1; abundance: NA; v_gene: TRBV2; j_gene: TRBJ1-6; CDR3nt: TGTGCCAGGAGACAGGGGGCCGGATCACCCCTCCACTTT; CDR3aa: CARRQGAGSPLHF
d_gene: NA; abundance: few; v_gene: TRBV18; j_gene: TRBJ2-5; CDR3nt: TGTGCCAGCTCACTGGGACTCCAAGAGACCCAGTACTTC; CDR3aa: CASSLGLQETQYF
d_gene: NA; abundance: NA; v_gene: TRBV3-1/TRBV3-2; j_gene: TRBJ2-1; CDR3nt: TGTGCCAGCAGCCAAGGAAAGGCGACTCGGTACAATGAGCAGTTCTTC; CDR3aa: CASSQGKATRYNEQFF
d_gene: TRBD1; abundance: NA; v_gene: TRBV29-1; j_gene: TRBJ2-7; CDR3nt: TGCAGCGTAATTGGACAGGTCACCTACGAGCAGTACTTC; CDR3aa: CSVIGQVTYEQYF